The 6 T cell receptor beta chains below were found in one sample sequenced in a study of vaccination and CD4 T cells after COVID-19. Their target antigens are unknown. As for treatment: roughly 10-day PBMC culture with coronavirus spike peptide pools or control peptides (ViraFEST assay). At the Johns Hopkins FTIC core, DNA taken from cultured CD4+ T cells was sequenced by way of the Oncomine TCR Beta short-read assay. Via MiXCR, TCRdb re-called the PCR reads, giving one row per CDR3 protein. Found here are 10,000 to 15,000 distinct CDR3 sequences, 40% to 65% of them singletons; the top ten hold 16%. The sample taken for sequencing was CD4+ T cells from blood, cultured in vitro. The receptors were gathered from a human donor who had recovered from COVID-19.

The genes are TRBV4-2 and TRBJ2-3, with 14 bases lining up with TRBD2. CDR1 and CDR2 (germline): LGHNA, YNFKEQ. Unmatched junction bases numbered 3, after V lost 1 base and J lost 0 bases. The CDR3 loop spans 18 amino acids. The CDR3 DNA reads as TGTGCCAGCAGCCAAGGACTAGCGGGAGGGCCTAGCACAGATACGCAGTATTTT. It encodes CASSQGLAGGPSTDTQYF.

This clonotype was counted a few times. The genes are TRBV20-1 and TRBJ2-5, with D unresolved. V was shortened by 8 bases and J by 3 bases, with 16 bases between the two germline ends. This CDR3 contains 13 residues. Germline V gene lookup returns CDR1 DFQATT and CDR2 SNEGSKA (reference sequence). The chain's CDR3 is CSSVLGAKETQYF. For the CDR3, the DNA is TGCAGTTCGGTGTTGGGCGCTAAAGAGACCCAGTACTTC.

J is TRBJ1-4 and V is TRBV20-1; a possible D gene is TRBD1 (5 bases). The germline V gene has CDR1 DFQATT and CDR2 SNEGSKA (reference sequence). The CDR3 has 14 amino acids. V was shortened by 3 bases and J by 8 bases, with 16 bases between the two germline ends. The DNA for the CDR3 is TGCAGTGCTAGTTCAAGGCAGGGAGACGAAAAACTGTTTTTT. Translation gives CSASSRQGDEKLFF.

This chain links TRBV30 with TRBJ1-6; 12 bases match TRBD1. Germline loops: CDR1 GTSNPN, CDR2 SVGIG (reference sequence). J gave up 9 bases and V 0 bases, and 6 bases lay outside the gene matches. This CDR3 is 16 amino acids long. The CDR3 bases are TGTGCCTGGAGTGTACTAGGGGGACAGGGGGCTTCACCCCTCCACTTT. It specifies CAWSVLGGQGASPLHF.

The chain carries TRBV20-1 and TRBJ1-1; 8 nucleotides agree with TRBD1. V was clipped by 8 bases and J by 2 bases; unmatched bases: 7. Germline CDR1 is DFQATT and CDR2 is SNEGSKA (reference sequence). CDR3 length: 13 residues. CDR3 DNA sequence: TGCAGTCCCGGACAGGGCAGCAACACTGAAGCTTTCTTT. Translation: CSPGQGSNTEAFF.

The CDR3 region is CSAGDSGRQPQHF. The CDR3 nucleotides read TGCAGTGCTGGGGACTCCGGACGGCAGCCCCAGCATTTT. This chain connects TRBV20-1 to TRBJ1-5; D may be TRBD1 (5 bases). V was pared by 5 bases and J by 7 bases, with 15 bases between. Germline V CDR1 and CDR2: DFQATT, SNEGSKA (reference sequence). This CDR3 comprises 13 residues.